The clone carrying this T cell receptor beta chain was seen only once. Its cognate antigen is unknown. The CDR3 runs to 16 residues. After removal of 5 bases from V and 1 base from J, the junction contained 10 bases not matched to a gene. CDR1 and CDR2 from the germline V gene are LGHNA and YNFKEQ. The data are from a study of graft-versus-host responses after intestinal transplantation. About the research overall: Recipients underwent multivisceral, liver-intestinal, or isolated intestinal transplants. Anti-thymocyte globulin induction, then tacrolimus and steroids for approximately 3 years, went to all recipients.

Repertoires were generated with immunoSEQ multiplex PCR, while TCRdb's copy carries only in-frame clones and drops some. The sample carries about 100,000 clones, 87% recorded once. V and J are TRBV4-2 and TRBJ2-7, with 8 bases fitting TRBD2. The TCR originated in a human donor who was the organ donor for an intestinal transplant. Sequenced material: unstimulated CD4+ T cells sorted from spleen or lymph node cells, taken before transplant. CDR3 protein: CASSDLAERGSYEQYF. The CDR3 DNA follows: TGTGCCAGCAGCGATCTGGCTGAGCGGGGGTCCTACGAGCAGTACTTC.